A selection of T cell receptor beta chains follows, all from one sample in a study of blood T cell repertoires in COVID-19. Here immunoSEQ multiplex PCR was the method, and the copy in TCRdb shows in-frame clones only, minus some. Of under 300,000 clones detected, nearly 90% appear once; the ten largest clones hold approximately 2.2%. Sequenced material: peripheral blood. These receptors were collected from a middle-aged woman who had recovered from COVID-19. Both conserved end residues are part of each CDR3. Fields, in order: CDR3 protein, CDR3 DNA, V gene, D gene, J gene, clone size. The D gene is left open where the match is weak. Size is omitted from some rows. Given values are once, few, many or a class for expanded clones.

CASSPGLGGGSNTGELFF | TGCGCCAGCAGCCCCGGACTAGGGGGGGGATCGAACACCGGGGAGCTGTTTTTT | TRBV5-1 | - | TRBJ2-2 | -
CASSRDRRTSGNTIYF | TGTGCCAGCAGCCGGGACAGGCGCACCTCTGGAAACACCATATATTTT | TRBV5-4 | TRBD1 | TRBJ1-3 | -
CASSRQFSAFYEQYF | TGTGCCAGCAGTAGACAGTTCTCAGCGTTCTACGAGCAGTACTTC | TRBV2 | - | TRBJ2-7 | few
CASSPRGRSGNTIYF | TGTGCCAGCAGCCCGCGGGGACGCTCTGGAAACACCATATATTTT | TRBV21-1 | - | TRBJ1-3 | -
CASSPQLSVTNTEAFF | TGTGCCAGCTCACCACAACTATCCGTAACGAACACTGAAGCTTTCTTT | TRBV18 | - | TRBJ1-1 | -
CASSYTGSGELFF | TGTGCCAGCAGTTACACCGGGTCCGGGGAGCTGTTTTTT | TRBV6-2/TRBV6-3 | - | TRBJ2-2 | -
CASSLDRGETQYF | TGTGCCAGCAGCTTGGACAGGGGAGAGACCCAGTACTTC | TRBV11-2 | TRBD1 | TRBJ2-5 | -
CASSLFIAATQETQYF | TGTGCCAGCAGCTTATTTATAGCGGCTACCCAAGAGACCCAGTACTTC | TRBV7-2 | - | TRBJ2-5 | -
CASSQTRGFGNTIYF | TGCGCCAGCAGCCAAACCAGGGGGTTCGGAAACACCATATATTTT | TRBV4-3 | TRBD1 | TRBJ1-3 | -
CASSQGRVRTDTQYF | TGTGCCAGCAGCCAAGGTCGGGTTCGCACAGATACGCAGTATTTT | TRBV3-1/TRBV3-2 | - | TRBJ2-3 | -
CASSPRDSPTGELFF | TGTGCCAGCAGCCCCAGGGACTCTCCCACCGGGGAGCTGTTTTTT | TRBV7-9 | - | TRBJ2-2 | -
CASSLPGAESQPTAYNEQFF | TGCGCCAGCAGCTTACCGGGAGCGGAATCTCAACCGACGGCTTACAATGAGCAGTTCTTC | TRBV5-1 | - | TRBJ2-1 | -
CASSITGGVRVHEQYF | TGTGCCAGTAGTATAACAGGGGGCGTAAGAGTCCACGAGCAGTACTTC | TRBV19 | TRBD1 | TRBJ2-7 | -
CASERGRGWDNYGYTF | TGTGCCAGCGAACGAGGGAGGGGATGGGACAACTATGGCTACACCTTC | TRBV28 | - | TRBJ1-2 | -
CASSPLAGITGELFF | TGTGCCAGCAGCCCACTAGCGGGTATCACCGGGGAGCTGTTTTTT | TRBV7-9 | TRBD2 | TRBJ2-2 | -
CASSLQLSGANVLTF | TGTGCCAGCAGCCTACAGCTATCTGGGGCCAACGTCCTGACTTTC | TRBV6-5 | - | TRBJ2-6 | -
CASSPGTGAYNEQFF | TGTGCCAGCAGCCCCGGGACAGGGGCCTACAATGAGCAGTTCTTC | TRBV3-1/TRBV3-2 | TRBD1 | TRBJ2-1 | once
CASSYQRTQQFF | TGTGCCAGCAGCTACCAGCGGACCCAGCAGTTCTTC | TRBV13 | - | TRBJ2-1 | -
CASSLSRGPDNEKLFF | TGTGCCAGTAGTCTCTCGCGGGGGCCCGATAATGAAAAACTGTTTTTT | TRBV19 | - | TRBJ1-4 | -
CASSVGQGKETQYF | TGTGCCAGCAGCGTAGGACAGGGGAAAGAGACCCAGTACTTC | TRBV9 | TRBD1 | TRBJ2-5 | few
CASSPGRGAIQETQYF | TGTGCCAGCAGCCCCGGGAGGGGGGCTATCCAAGAGACCCAGTACTTC | TRBV7-9 | TRBD2 | TRBJ2-5 | -
CASSGPGQGFEKLFF | TGTGCCAGTAGTGGACCAGGACAGGGGTTTGAAAAACTGTTTTTT | TRBV19 | TRBD1 | TRBJ1-4 | -
CASSQGINYPYEQYF | TGCGCCAGCAGCCAAGGAATTAACTACCCTTACGAGCAGTACTTC | TRBV4-3 | - | TRBJ2-7 | -
CASVKGGSGNTGELFF | TGTGCCAGCGTGAAGGGTGGTAGCGGGAACACCGGGGAGCTGTTTTTT | TRBV2 | - | TRBJ2-2 | -
CASTTGGQGGLTDTQYF | TGTGCCAGTACCACCGGGGGCCAGGGGGGTCTTACAGATACGCAGTATTTT | TRBV19 | - | TRBJ2-3 | -
CASSKQQGAREQYF | TGTGCCAGCAGCAAACAACAGGGGGCGCGGGAGCAGTACTTC | TRBV27 | TRBD1 | TRBJ2-7 | -
CASSIGLRTGRQETQYF | TGTGCCAGTAGTATAGGCCTCCGGACAGGGAGACAAGAGACCCAGTACTTC | TRBV19 | TRBD1 | TRBJ2-5 | -
CASGLSLILGQGARDQPQHF | TGTGCTAGTGGTTTATCCCTCATCTTAGGACAGGGGGCGCGGGATCAGCCCCAGCATTTT | TRBV12-5 | TRBD1 | TRBJ1-5 | -
CASSDSGLPAQFF | TGTGCCAGCAGTGACTCGGGTCTTCCAGCGCAGTTCTTC | TRBV25-1 | - | TRBJ2-1 | -
CASSRPREWDEKLFF | TGTGCCAGTAGTAGGCCCAGGGAATGGGATGAAAAACTGTTTTTT | TRBV19 | - | TRBJ1-4 | -
CASRQTGNSPLHF | TGTGCCAGCAGACAGACGGGAAATTCACCCCTCCACTTT | TRBV5-6 | - | TRBJ1-6 | -
CASSKAPGQNNSPLHF | TGTGCCAGCAGCAAAGCTCCGGGACAGAATAATTCACCCCTCCACTTT | TRBV7-2 | TRBD1 | TRBJ1-6 | -
CASSLRDTFNYGYTF | TGTGCCAGCAGCTTAAGGGACACGTTTAACTATGGCTACACCTTC | TRBV5-6 | - | TRBJ1-2 | -
CASRTTGVGSPLHF | TGTGCCAGCAGAACAACAGGGGTTGGATCACCCCTCCACTTT | TRBV28 | TRBD1 | TRBJ1-6 | -
CASSLPGTGNTIYF | TGCGCCAGCAGCTTGCCCGGGACTGGAAACACCATATATTTT | TRBV5-1 | - | TRBJ1-3 | once
CASSLDTTVAGADYNEQFF | TGTGCCAGCAGCTTAGATACAACGGTCGCGGGGGCTGACTACAATGAGCAGTTCTTC | TRBV11-2 | - | TRBJ2-1 | -
CATSDSGQRVGYTF | TGTGCCACCAGTGATTCGGGACAGCGTGTCGGCTACACCTTC | TRBV24-1 | TRBD1 | TRBJ1-2 | once
CASSESGRPNTGELFF | TGCGCCAGCAGTGAGTCCGGCAGGCCAAACACCGGGGAGCTGTTTTTT | TRBV10-1 | - | TRBJ2-2 | -
CASVQTGEAFF | TGTGCCAGCGTACAGACAGGTGAAGCTTTCTTT | TRBV25-1 | - | TRBJ1-1 | -
CASSLDGGQPQHF | TGTGCCAGCAGCTTAGATGGCGGGCAGCCCCAGCATTTT | TRBV11-3 | - | TRBJ1-5 | -
CASSPTGGMAVDSPLHF | TGTGCCAGCAGCCCCACGGGGGGAATGGCCGTTGATTCACCCCTCCACTTT | TRBV7-2 | - | TRBJ1-6 | few
CASRVPGQGRLDGYTF | TGTGCCAGTAGGGTCCCGGGACAGGGGCGCTTGGATGGCTACACCTTC | TRBV19 | TRBD1 | TRBJ1-2 | -
CASSVTPGGEQYF | TGTGCCAGCAGCGTAACCCCGGGGGGCGAGCAGTACTTC | TRBV9 | TRBD2 | TRBJ2-7 | -